These 32 T cell receptor beta chains share one sample of origin, sequenced in a study of T cells after posttransplantation cyclophosphamide. Sequencing was performed with immunoSEQ multiplex PCR; in TCRdb, only in-frame clones are kept and a portion is missing. Of 45,000 to 65,000 clones in the sample, about 86% were seen once. The sequenced material came from PBMCs. Every receptor here comes from a man under 40 with a blood cancer, CMV-positive, and with a related stem cell donor.

The V gene is TRBV30, the J gene TRBJ2-5; D is unresolved. CDR3 size: 12 residues. Trimming removed 2 bases from V and 5 bases from J, with 9 bases in between. The V gene's germline CDR1 is GTSNPN and CDR2 SVGIG (reference sequence). The CDR3 DNA follows: TGTGCCTGGAGTTCTCCGTCGGAGACCCAGTACTTC. It is translated as CAWSSPSETQYF.

The chain carries TRBV4-3 and TRBJ2-5; 7 bases agree with TRBD2. TRBJ2-7 explains the end of the DNA better; the J call may be wrong. CDR3 size: 18 residues. Germline loops: CDR1 LGHNA, CDR2 YSLEER. The CDR3 bases are TGCGCCAGCAGCCAAGAAAGTGTTTCGTCTAGCGGCTCCTACGAGCAGTACTTC. Its protein product is CASSQESVSSSGSYEQYF.

V usage is TRBV18 and J usage is TRBJ2-7; unclear D gene. The CDR3 totals 12 residues. Trimming took 6 bases from V and 7 from J, leaving 13 bases between them. In germline, CDR1 is KGHSH, CDR2 LQKENI. CDR3 sequence reads: CASSQDPGEQYF. Written as DNA, the CDR3 is TGTGCCAGCTCCCAGGATCCTGGGGAGCAGTACTTC.

This clone occurred a few times. V is TRBV12-5 and J is TRBJ1-1, with D uncertain. V lost 1 base and J 6 bases, leaving 12 bases between the germline ends. The CDR3 sequence is 14 residues long. Looked up from germline, CDR1 is LGHNT and CDR2 is FRNRAP. For the CDR3, the DNA is TGTGCTAGTGGTTTGGAAGAGGTTTCATCTGAAGCTTTCTTT. It specifies CASGLEEVSSEAFF.

The gene calls are TRBV19 and TRBJ2-1; 13 nucleotides match TRBD2. The CDR3 extends over 16 amino acids. Germline values: CDR1 LNHDA, CDR2 SQIVND (reference sequence). With V trimmed by 6 bases and J by 11 bases, 13 bases remained unmatched. CDR3 sequence (DNA): TGTGCCAGTAGCAGGGAACCGGGACTAGCGGGAAATAAGCAGTTCTTC. Its protein is CASSREPGLAGNKQFF.

This chain joins TRBV5-1 and TRBJ2-1; D not certain. The CDR3 totals 12 residues. With 1 base removed from V and 6 bases from J, the gap between germline ends came to 5 bases. Germline CDR1 and CDR2: SGHRS and YFSETQ. The CDR3 sequence is CASSLTANEQFF. The CDR3, as DNA: TGCGCCAGCAGCTTGACTGCCAATGAGCAGTTCTTC.

The chain recombines TRBV11-2 with TRBJ2-1, with D perhaps TRBD1 (8 bases). Germline V lookup: CDR1 SGHAT, CDR2 FQNNGV. With 5 bases removed from V and 3 bases from J, the gap between germline ends came to 17 bases. The CDR3 length is 16 residues. This CDR3 is CASSPGGGQVYNEQFF. CDR3 sequence (DNA): TGTGCCAGCAGCCCAGGCGGGGGACAGGTCTACAATGAGCAGTTCTTC.

This CDR3 reads CASSKDVSGREETQYF. The CDR3 DNA sequence: TGTGCCAGCAGCAAAGACGTTAGCGGGAGGGAGGAGACCCAGTACTTC. The chain employs TRBV21-1 and TRBJ2-5; no DNA check was done on the table's D call, TRBD2. TRBV21-1 is assigned pseudogene status. The CDR3 contains 16 residues.

This sequence joins TRBV29-1 and TRBJ2-3; 7 bases are a match to TRBD1. J was trimmed by 1 base and V by 8 bases; bases with no gene match: 6. The CDR3 totals 13 residues. Germline loops: CDR1 SQVTM, CDR2 ANQGSEA. The CDR3 bases are TGCAGCTTCCTTGGGACAGGCACAGATACGCAGTATTTT. Its translation: CSFLGTGTDTQYF.

V is TRBV5-4 and J is TRBJ2-1; possible D gene TRBD2, 6 bases. Germline CDR1 and CDR2: SGHNT and YYREEE (reference sequence). Between the trimmed V and J ends, which lost 4 bases and 7 bases, there was a span of 24 bases. This CDR3 is built from 17 residues. The CDR3, as DNA: TGTGCCAGCAGCCCGGAGCGGGTGGGAGGAGTTGAAAATGAGCAGTTCTTC. Translation: CASSPERVGGVENEQFF. Variable domain in full (rest from reference TRBV5-4 and TRBJ2-1): ETGVTQSPTHLIKTRGQQVTLRCSSQSGHNTVSWYQQALGQGPQFIFQYYREEENGRGNFPPRFSGLQFPNYSSELNVNALELDDSALYLCASSPERVGGVENEQFFGPGTRLTVL.

The chain carries TRBV11-2 and TRBJ2-5; TRBD2 is a possible D gene (6 bases). The germline V gene has CDR1 SGHAT and CDR2 FQNNGV. Trimming shortened V by 4 bases and J by 4 bases, and 13 bases separated the two germline ends. The CDR3 has 14 residues. DNA for the CDR3: TGTGCCAGCAGCTACAATGCGGGGAGAGAGACCCAGTACTTC. Its translation is CASSYNAGRETQYF.

This clone appeared a single time. This rearrangement joins TRBV7-6 to TRBJ1-1; the D gene is possibly TRBD1 (5 bases). The CDR3 runs to 15 residues. With 5 bases removed from V and 2 bases from J, the gap between germline ends came to 15 bases. In germline, CDR1 is SGHVS, CDR2 FNYEAQ. CDR3 protein: CASSRYRRGNTEAFF. CDR3 sequence (DNA): TGTGCCAGCAGCAGATACAGGCGGGGCAACACTGAAGCTTTCTTT.

This chain joins TRBV9 and TRBJ1-2; 7 bases line up with TRBD1. The CDR3 has 16 amino acids. Germline assignment: CDR1 SGDLS and CDR2 YYNGEE. Trimming at V came to 0 bases and at J to 5 bases, leaving 10 bases not matched to a gene. CDR3 bases: TGTGCCAGCAGCGTAGCTTTAAAGACAGGGAGGTATGGCTACACCTTC. As protein: CASSVALKTGRYGYTF.

The chain employs TRBV2 and TRBJ1-3; D is perhaps TRBD1 (5 bases). Trimming stripped 8 bases from V and 4 bases from J, with 18 bases between. The CDR3 is 15 residues long. The germline V gene has CDR1 SNHLY and CDR2 FYNNEI. CDR3 residues: CASQKAGPSGNTIYF. CDR3 nucleotides: TGTGCCAGCCAGAAGGCAGGGCCTTCCGGAAACACCATATATTTT.

The V and J genes are TRBV9 and TRBJ2-2; 8 nucleotides align to TRBD2. The CDR3 is 16 amino acids. Trimming at V came to 0 bases and at J to 4 bases, leaving 5 bases not matched to a gene. Germline-derived CDR1 and CDR2 are SGDLS and YYNGEE. CDR3 DNA sequence: TGTGCCAGCAGCGTAGCGGGGGGGCCGGGCACCGGGGAGCTGTTTTTT. Translated, it gives CASSVAGGPGTGELFF.

The chain joins TRBV4-3 to TRBJ1-1; maybe TRBD1 (6 bases). Germline V gives CDR1 LGHNA, CDR2 YSLEER. The CDR3 is 13 amino acids. Trimming stripped 4 bases from V and 5 bases from J, with 11 bases between. CDR3 residues: CASSPQGKTEAFF. CDR3 sequence (DNA): TGCGCCAGCAGCCCACAGGGAAAGACTGAAGCTTTCTTT.

The CDR3 DNA reads TGTGCCAGCAGTTACCCGAAACCACCAGGACGCCCTGTTCGTAGCGGAAACACCGGGGAGCTGTTTTTT. Translating gives CASSYPKPPGRPVRSGNTGELFF. The chain couples TRBV6-8 to TRBJ2-2, with TRBD2 as a possible D gene (6 bases). V lost 2 bases and J 2 bases, leaving 33 bases between the germline ends. The CDR3 has 23 amino acids. Germline-derived CDR1 and CDR2 are MNHGY and SAAAGT.

This clone was seen only once. The J gene is TRBJ2-6, the V gene TRBV11-3; 7 nucleotides align to TRBD1. Per germline, CDR1 SGHNT and CDR2 YENEEA. V was clipped by 3 bases and J by 0 bases; unmatched bases: 8. This CDR3 has 18 amino acids. CDR3 sequence reads: CASSFRQGFYSGANVLTF. The CDR3 nucleotides read TGTGCCAGCAGCTTCCGACAGGGATTTTACTCTGGGGCCAACGTCCTGACTTTC.

In its sample, this clone was seen many times. This chain uses TRBV6-6 with TRBJ2-7, with a possible D match to TRBD2 (6 bases). CDR3 length: 14 residues. Germline V gives CDR1 MNHNY, CDR2 SVGAGI (reference sequence). V lost 7 bases and J 1 base, leaving 14 bases between the germline ends. The CDR3 here is CASTMSGRSYEQYF. The CDR3 region has the DNA TGTGCCAGCACGATGAGCGGGCGGTCCTACGAGCAGTACTTC.

DNA for the CDR3: TGTGCCAGCAGCTCCACTCAGGGGCCCTGGACTGAAGCTTTCTTT. Protein sequence: CASSSTQGPWTEAFF. This sequence joins TRBV7-9 and TRBJ1-1; D is perhaps TRBD1 (6 bases). CDR3 length: 15 residues. Germline V lookup: CDR1 SEHNR, CDR2 FQNEAQ (reference sequence). V was trimmed by 4 bases and J by 5 bases, leaving 17 bases between them.

The genes are TRBV7-3 and TRBJ2-6, with D unresolved. Germline V gene lookup returns CDR1 SGHTA and CDR2 FQGTGA. This CDR3 comprises 15 residues. The germline V and J ends were trimmed by 1 base and 0 bases, with 4 bases remaining between them. The CDR3 nucleotides are TGTGCCAGCAGCTTAATCGGCTCTGGGGCCAACGTCCTGACTTTC. This encodes CASSLIGSGANVLTF.

This chain joins TRBV19 and TRBJ2-3, with D uncertain. This CDR3 has 11 amino acids. Trimming removed 3 bases at V and 9 bases at J, with 7 bases between. Germline V lookup: CDR1 LNHDA, CDR2 SQIVND (reference sequence). CDR3 sequence: CASSIHGTQYF. The CDR3 DNA reads as TGTGCCAGTAGTATCCACGGGACGCAGTATTTT.

This clone was found a few times. V is TRBV5-8 and J is TRBJ2-5; D is perhaps TRBD2 (5 bases). The CDR3 length is 13 residues. Germline assignment: CDR1 SGHTS and CDR2 YDEGEE. V lost 2 bases and J 5 bases, leaving 10 bases between the germline ends. The CDR3 bases are TGTGCCAGCAGCTTATGGCGGAGGGAGACCCAGTACTTC. It yields the protein CASSLWRRETQYF. The full variable domain, with the rest looked up from reference TRBV5-8 and TRBJ2-5, is EAGVTQSPTHLIKTRGQQATLRCSPISGHTSVYWYQQALGLGLQFLLWYDEGEERNRGNFPPRFSGRQFPNYSSELNVNALELEDSALYLCASSLWRRETQYFGPGTRLLVL.

The V and J genes are TRBV6-1 and TRBJ1-5; TRBD1 might be the D (5 bases). V was cut by 6 bases and J by 2 bases, with 14 bases left in between. The CDR3 consists of 15 residues. CDR1 and CDR2 from the germline V gene are MNHNS and SASEGT. CDR3 residues: CASSPAGGRNQPQHF. The CDR3 bases are TGTGCCAGCAGCCCTGCGGGGGGACGCAATCAGCCCCAGCATTTT.

The chain is built from TRBV11-2 and TRBJ1-5, with D unclear. Germline assignment: CDR1 SGHAT and CDR2 FQNNGV. Trimming took off 1 base at V and 5 bases at J, with 15 bases between the two ends. The CDR3 sequence is 16 residues long. The CDR3 DNA sequence: TGTGCCAGCAGCTTAGTATCGGGAGGTCGGGATCAGCCCCAGCATTTT. Translation gives CASSLVSGGRDQPQHF.

This clone was counted only a few times. This sequence joins TRBV6-5 and TRBJ2-7, with 9 bases aligning to TRBD1. J gave up 2 bases and V 2 bases, and 4 bases lay outside the gene matches. CDR1 MNHEY and CDR2 SVGAGI come from the germline V gene. The CDR3 spans 15 residues. CDR3 DNA: TGTGCCAGCAGTTACAGGGGACAGGGTACCTACGAGCAGTACTTC. This encodes CASSYRGQGTYEQYF.

This chain links TRBV19 with TRBJ1-4; 8 bases fit TRBD1. This CDR3 contains 13 residues. The junction had 8 bases not matched to a gene; V was cut back by 10 bases and J by 7 bases. Germline V gene data show CDR1 as LNHDA and CDR2 as SQIVND (reference sequence). CDR3: CATLGQETEKLFF. CDR3 coding DNA: TGTGCCACCCTGGGACAGGAGACTGAAAAACTGTTTTTT.

The chain carries TRBV5-6 and TRBJ2-1, with 13 bases that match TRBD2. The CDR3 spans 18 residues. Looked up from germline, CDR1 is SGHDT and CDR2 is YYEEEE. J lost 1 base, V lost 4 bases, and 8 bases had no gene match. The CDR3 is CASSRTSGRSYSYNEQFF. CDR3 nucleotides: TGTGCCAGCAGCCGGACTAGCGGGAGAAGTTATTCCTACAATGAGCAGTTCTTC.

This chain uses TRBV7-3 with TRBJ2-2; D remains unclear. The CDR3 is 15 residues long. The V end was cut by 0 bases, the J end by 0 bases, with 5 bases between. Germline loops: CDR1 SGHTA, CDR2 FQGTGA. The CDR3 protein is CASSLTTSNTGELFF. The CDR3 bases are TGTGCCAGCAGCTTAACAACATCGAACACCGGGGAGCTGTTTTTT.

CDR3 coding DNA: TGCGCCAGCAGCACGACTAGCGGGAGTAAGGTCGGGGAGCTGTTTTTT. Translated, it gives CASSTTSGSKVGELFF. V gene TRBV4-3 combines with J gene TRBJ2-2; 12 bases line up with TRBD2. Germline values: CDR1 LGHNA, CDR2 YSLEER. V shed 5 bases and J 7 bases; nucleotides not matched to a gene: 8. This CDR3 is built from 16 residues.

The chain uses TRBV27 and TRBJ2-3, with a weak D call TRBD2 (6 bases). CDR3 length: 11 residues. V was cut by 10 bases and J by 5 bases, with 10 bases left in between. Germline CDR1 reads MNHEY; CDR2 reads SMNVEV (reference sequence). The CDR3 DNA follows: TGTGCCATAGGGCGGGAAGATACGCAGTATTTT. Its translation: CAIGREDTQYF.

CDR3 coding DNA: TGTGCCAGCAGCTTACGGACAGGGGTTTTCGAGCAGTACTTC. Amino acid sequence: CASSLRTGVFEQYF. The rearrangement uses TRBV11-1 and TRBJ2-7; the match to TRBD1 covers 9 bases. With 2 bases clipped from V and 6 bases from J, the junction kept 5 bases outside the gene matches. CDR3 size: 14 residues. Looked up from germline, CDR1 is SGHAT and CDR2 is FQDESV (reference sequence).